This T cell receptor (beta chain) was sequenced in a study of cytomegalovirus exposure and HLA in healthy donors. A multiplex PCR was run with 60 Vbeta primers and 13 Jbeta primers. Clones were read by immunoSEQ multiplex PCR, and TCRdb kept only the in-frame ones, dropping some. The sample consists of a few hundred thousand clones, about nine tenths of them appearing once. With V trimmed by 0 bases and J by 15 bases, 12 bases remained unmatched. This CDR3 contains 15 residues. Germline V gives CDR1 MGHRA, CDR2 YSYEKL. This rearrangement joins TRBV4-1 to TRBJ2-1, with 9 bases that match TRBD2. The source is a girl aged 2 to 9 in good health and CMV-seronegative. Sequenced input: PBMCs. The CDR3 DNA sequence: TGCGCCAGCAGCCAAGAAAATCTAGCGGGAAATGTGGGGTTCTTC. Its protein is CASSQENLAGNVGFF.